This T cell receptor beta chain was captured by sequencing in a study of blood T cell repertoires in COVID-19. About the study: Acute-phase and convalescent COVID-19 samples originated in the United States, Italy and Spain. T cells, B-cell-depleted T cells, or PBMCs supplied cDNA or gDNA.

Study processing details: Reference gene primer amplification yielded estimated nucleated cell counts. Here immunoSEQ multiplex PCR was the method, and the copy in TCRdb shows in-frame clones only, minus some. The V and J calls and clone size were taken over from that table, and D and trimming were inferred from the DNA. Here the sample spans about 130,000 clones, 85% to 90% being singletons. The CDR3 is made up of 18 amino acids. Germline CDR1 SGHAT, CDR2 FQNNGV. With 1 base clipped from V and 3 bases from J, the junction kept 9 bases outside the gene matches. The chain employs TRBV11-2 and TRBJ2-3, with 11 bases identical to TRBD2. The source of this sequence is a human donor in a cohort sampled during active COVID-19. The sample was peripheral blood. The CDR3 nucleotides are TGTGCCAGCAGCTTAGGATTAGCGGGAGGGCCGGGGACAGATACGCAGTATTTT. Protein sequence: CASSLGLAGGPGTDTQYF.